Each of the 32 T cell receptor beta chains below was sequenced from the same sample in a study of CD8+ T cells in alopecia areata. RNA was extracted and reverse transcribed into cDNA as the sequencing template. This table comes from immunoSEQ multiplex PCR, and its TCRdb copy is limited to in-frame clones, with some not included. The table records about 64,000 clones, about 40% of them present only once. The sample was NKG2D-low CD8+ T cells sorted from blood. The receptor set was obtained from a human donor with alopecia areata.

The CDR3 DNA follows: TGCAGCTCTCGCCGAACTGAAGCTTTCTTT. The encoded protein is CSSRRTEAFF. The V and J genes are TRBV29-1 and TRBJ1-1; D remains unclear. The germline CDR1 and CDR2 sequences are SQVTM and ANQGSEA. This CDR3 is built from 10 residues. Trimming took off 8 bases at V and 5 bases at J, with 9 bases between the two ends.

A few counts support this clone. This rearrangement joins TRBV29-1 to TRBJ2-3, with 11 nucleotides matching TRBD2. The CDR3 covers 14 residues. The germline V gene encodes CDR1 SQVTM and CDR2 ANQGSEA. J gave up 5 bases and V 6 bases, and 7 bases lay outside the gene matches. In DNA form, the CDR3 reads TGCAGCGTGGGGACTAGCGGCCTCCAAGATACGCAGTATTTT. It encodes CSVGTSGLQDTQYF.

In its sample, this clone was seen a few times. V usage is TRBV19 and J usage is TRBJ2-4; D is unresolved. This CDR3 region has 15 residues. Trimming took off 1 base at V and 3 bases at J, with 10 bases between the two ends. Germline-derived CDR1 and CDR2 are LNHDA and SQIVND (reference sequence). CDR3 region: CASSIVAGSKNIQYF. The CDR3 nucleotides read TGTGCCAGTAGTATAGTAGCAGGTAGCAAAAACATTCAGTACTTC.

This clone showed up just a few times. This rearrangement joins TRBV7-9 to TRBJ2-1, with 9 bases that match TRBD2. V was clipped by 3 bases and J by 3 bases; unmatched bases: 0. The CDR3 length is 14 residues. Germline V gene data show CDR1 as SEHNR and CDR2 as FQNEAQ (reference sequence). CDR3 DNA: TGTGCCAGCAGCTTTAGCGGGAGCTACAATGAGCAGTTCTTC. Protein: CASSFSGSYNEQFF.

This chain uses TRBV6-5 with TRBJ2-1, with 7 bases that match TRBD1. In germline, CDR1 is MNHEY, CDR2 SVGAGI. The trim removed 2 bases at V and 3 bases at J, leaving 4 bases unmatched. CDR3 size: 15 residues. CDR3 DNA: TGTGCCAGCAGTTACCGCAGGGGGAGCTACAATGAGCAGTTCTTC. Its translation: CASSYRRGSYNEQFF.

This clone has only a few counts. The V call is TRBV29-1, the J call TRBJ2-5; TRBD2 matches at 9 bases. Germline values: CDR1 SQVTM, CDR2 ANQGSEA. V was clipped by 5 bases and J by 5 bases; unmatched bases: 12. The CDR3 is 15 amino acids. DNA of the CDR3: TGCAGCGTTTTGGGCGGGAGGGCCCTCACGGAGACCCAGTACTTC. This encodes CSVLGGRALTETQYF. The variable domain in full, completed from reference TRBV29-1 and TRBJ2-5, reads SAVISQKPSRDICQRGTSLTIQCQVDSQVTMMFWYRQQPGQSLTLIATANQGSEATYESGFVIDKFPISRPNLTFSTLTVSNMSPEDSSIYLCSVLGGRALTETQYFGPGTRLLVL.

The J gene is TRBJ2-5, the V gene TRBV2, with D hard to call. This CDR3 has 14 residues. V gave up 1 base and J gave up 0 bases, with 6 bases separating them. The germline gives CDR1 SNHLY, CDR2 FYNNEI. The DNA for the CDR3 is TGTGCCAGCAGTGAAGTGACGGACCAAGAGACCCAGTACTTC. Residues: CASSEVTDQETQYF.

This clone was recorded once. The chain uses TRBV29-1 and TRBJ1-3; no clear D. Trimming took off 7 bases at V and 4 bases at J, with 11 bases between the two ends. The length of the CDR3 is 12 residues. Germline CDR1 reads SQVTM; CDR2 reads ANQGSEA. As DNA, the CDR3 is TGCAGCGGCACGGGAGGAGGAAACACCATATATTTT. Translating it yields CSGTGGGNTIYF.

The chain carries TRBV29-1 and TRBJ1-2; D is unclear. Germline loops: CDR1 SQVTM, CDR2 ANQGSEA. Trimming removed 4 bases at V and 4 bases at J, with 16 bases between. This CDR3 comprises 14 residues. CDR3 in DNA: TGCAGCGTTGGAAGGGTTAGCCTCAGCTATGGCTACACCTTC. Its protein product is CSVGRVSLSYGYTF.

This clone turned up a few times. The V call is TRBV7-8, the J call TRBJ2-1, with 10 bases matching TRBD2. V lost 5 bases and J lost 2; bases outside the gene matches: 3. This CDR3 comprises 15 residues. Germline assignment: CDR1 SGHVS and CDR2 FQNEAQ. The CDR3 DNA sequence: TGTGCCAGCAGCCGAGGGACTAGCGCCTACAATGAGCAGTTCTTC. Its translation is CASSRGTSAYNEQFF.

This clone was seen more than once but under ten times. The chain couples TRBV29-1 to TRBJ2-7; 9 bases are a match to TRBD1. The germline gives CDR1 SQVTM, CDR2 ANQGSEA. The CDR3 runs 14 residues. V was pared by 6 bases and J by 7 bases, with 13 bases of the junction left unmatched. The DNA for the CDR3 is TGCAGCGTCCTCGGGACAGGGAGAAGGTGGGAGCAGTACTTC. It codes for CSVLGTGRRWEQYF.

V is TRBV25-1 and J is TRBJ2-1; D not certain. V was cut by 3 bases and J by 3 bases, with 6 bases left in between. This CDR3 is built from 13 residues. CDR1 is MGHDK, CDR2 SYGVNS, per germline. In DNA, the CDR3 is TGTGCCAGCAGTGAGGGCAGCTACAATGAGCAGTTCTTC. Its translation: CASSEGSYNEQFF.

This chain uses TRBV5-1 with TRBJ2-1; tentative D call: TRBD1 (6 bases). The germline CDR1 and CDR2 sequences are SGHRS and YFSETQ. With 1 base removed from V and 8 bases from J, the gap between germline ends came to 13 bases. The CDR3 loop spans 14 amino acids. The chain's CDR3 is CASSLTGPSHEQFF. The CDR3 DNA reads TGCGCCAGCAGCTTGACAGGGCCCAGCCATGAGCAGTTCTTC.

The V and J genes are TRBV29-1 and TRBJ2-7; no clear D gene. Germline lookup yields CDR1 SQVTM and CDR2 ANQGSEA. The CDR3 has 12 residues. V was cut by 1 base and J by 2 bases, with 6 bases left in between. The CDR3 DNA reads as TGCAGCGTTGAAGTAGGAGCCTACGAGCAGTACTTC. This gives the protein CSVEVGAYEQYF.

The chain employs TRBV7-9 and TRBJ2-3; D unresolved. Germline loops: CDR1 SEHNR, CDR2 FQNEAQ (reference sequence). With 4 bases removed from V and 1 base from J, the gap between germline ends came to 3 bases. This CDR3 contains 12 residues. CDR3 residues: CASSYRTDTQYF. The CDR3 nucleotides are TGTGCCAGCAGCTACCGCACAGATACGCAGTATTTT.

The genes are TRBV29-1 and TRBJ1-2; no clear D gene. Germline V lookup: CDR1 SQVTM, CDR2 ANQGSEA. There are 16 residues in the CDR3. Deletions cut 3 bases from V and 8 bases from J, with 25 bases between. Here the CDR3 DNA reads TGCAGCGTTGACACGGACCGAACCCTAACTATGGACGGCTACACCTTC. This translates into CSVDTDRTLTMDGYTF.

The V gene is TRBV20-1, the J gene TRBJ1-2, with no clear D. The CDR3 is 10 amino acids. The germline CDR1 and CDR2 sequences are DFQATT and SNEGSKA (reference sequence). The germline V and J ends were trimmed by 0 bases and 8 bases, with 4 bases remaining between them. CDR3 in amino acids: CSARDSGYTF. The CDR3 nucleotides read TGCAGTGCTAGAGATTCGGGCTACACCTTC.

Only one count was recorded for this clone. The chain has TRBV27 and TRBJ2-7; D may correspond to TRBD1 or TRBD2 (5 bases each). Between the trimmed V and J ends, which lost 4 bases and 6 bases, there was a span of 13 bases. CDR3 length: 13 residues. CDR1 and CDR2 (germline): MNHEY, SMNVEV (reference sequence). CDR3 protein: CASSWSGGVEQYF. CDR3 in DNA: TGTGCCAGCAGTTGGTCTGGGGGAGTCGAGCAGTACTTC.

For this clone: The sample contains more than one DNA sequence encoding this CDR3. This chain connects TRBV5-1 to TRBJ1-1; D gene uncertain. Germline V CDR1 and CDR2: SGHRS, YFSETQ. Trimming removed 0 bases at V and 6 bases at J, with 6 bases between. The CDR3 runs 12 residues. The CDR3 nucleotides are TGCGCCAGCAGCTTGGGGGGTCCTGAAGCTTTCTTT. This codes for CASSLGGPEAFF.

The chain carries TRBV27 and TRBJ2-1, with D perhaps TRBD2 (7 bases). Germline CDR1 MNHEY, CDR2 SMNVEV (reference sequence). This CDR3 spans 14 amino acids. V lost 6 bases, J lost 6 bases, and 15 bases lay in between. This CDR3 is CASRNGRGFNEQFF. DNA of the CDR3: TGTGCCAGCAGAAATGGGAGGGGGTTCAATGAGCAGTTCTTC.

J is TRBJ2-5 and V is TRBV25-1; 12 bases fit TRBD1. Germline loops: CDR1 MGHDK, CDR2 SYGVNS. The V segment lost 11 bases and the J segment 3 bases; nucleotides outside the gene matches: 4. CDR3 length: 13 amino acids. The CDR3 is CAGGTGGKETQYF. In DNA form, the CDR3 reads TGTGCCGGTGGGACAGGGGGCAAAGAGACCCAGTACTTC.

The chain combines TRBV5-4 with TRBJ2-7; TRBD2 matches at 8 bases. Per germline, CDR1 SGHNT and CDR2 YYREEE (reference sequence). The V and J ends lost 2 bases and 6 bases, in that order; junction bases with no gene match: 7. CDR3 length: 14 amino acids. The CDR3 sequence: CASSFLAGNVEQYF. The CDR3 DNA is TGTGCCAGCAGCTTTTTAGCGGGAAACGTCGAGCAGTACTTC.

In its sample, this clone was seen once. V gene TRBV18 combines with J gene TRBJ2-3, with TRBD1 matching 8 bases. After removal of 2 bases from V and 4 bases from J, the junction contained 8 bases not matched to a gene. In germline, CDR1 is KGHSH, CDR2 LQKENI. This CDR3 is 16 amino acids long. For the CDR3, the DNA is TGTGCCAGCTCACCATCGGCAGGGGGCCTCGCAGATACGCAGTATTTT. It encodes CASSPSAGGLADTQYF.

The chain uses TRBV29-1 and TRBJ1-2; D is unclear. Germline V CDR1 and CDR2: SQVTM, ANQGSEA. This CDR3 has 16 residues. Trimming took 3 bases from V and 3 from J, leaving 20 bases between them. CDR3: CSVDFYAGFGDYGYTF. The CDR3 DNA follows: TGCAGCGTTGATTTTTATGCGGGTTTCGGGGACTATGGCTACACCTTC. Based on the CDR3 plus reference TRBV29-1 and TRBJ1-2, the full variable domain is SAVISQKPSRDICQRGTSLTIQCQVDSQVTMMFWYRQQPGQSLTLIATANQGSEATYESGFVIDKFPISRPNLTFSTLTVSNMSPEDSSIYLCSVDFYAGFGDYGYTFGSGTRLTVV.

The chain joins TRBV6-6 to TRBJ2-1; D ambiguous. V gave up 2 bases and J gave up 9 bases, with 8 bases separating them. The CDR3 is 12 residues long. Germline lookup yields CDR1 MNHNY and CDR2 SVGAGI (reference sequence). The CDR3 loop is CASSYASGEQFF. Here the CDR3 DNA reads TGTGCCAGCAGTTACGCTAGTGGTGAGCAGTTCTTC.

The CDR3 is CASSEYYEQYF. CDR3 nucleotides: TGTGCCAGCAGCGAATACTACGAGCAGTACTTC. The chain has TRBV7-9 and TRBJ2-7, with D hard to call. Trimming removed 5 bases from V and 3 bases from J, with 5 bases in between. Germline CDR1 is SEHNR and CDR2 is FQNEAQ (reference sequence). CDR3 size: 11 residues.

The chain uses TRBV11-2 and TRBJ1-1; 8 bases line up with TRBD1. The CDR3 runs to 13 residues. The V gene end was trimmed by 1 base and the J gene end by 7 bases; junction bases not matched to a gene: 2. The germline V gene has CDR1 SGHAT and CDR2 FQNNGV. The CDR3 region is CASSLVGQGEAFF. The CDR3 nucleotides read TGTGCCAGCAGCTTAGTCGGACAGGGTGAAGCTTTCTTT. The full variable domain, in which reference TRBV11-2 and TRBJ1-1 provide the parts outside the CDR3, is EAGVAQSPRYKIIEKRQSVAFWCNPISGHATLYWYQQILGQGPKLLIQFQNNGVVDDSQLPKDRFSAERLKGVDSTLKIQPAKLEDSAVYLCASSLVGQGEAFFGQGTRLTVV.

Only a few counts were recorded for this clone. The chain combines TRBV4-3 with TRBJ2-1, with unresolved D. With 4 bases removed from V and 0 bases from J, the gap between germline ends came to 4 bases. Germline values: CDR1 LGHNA, CDR2 YSLEER. The CDR3 contains 13 residues. CDR3 in amino acids: CASSLGSYNEQFF. The DNA for the CDR3 is TGCGCCAGCAGCCTGGGCTCCTACAATGAGCAGTTCTTC.

This rearrangement joins TRBV2 to TRBJ2-7, with a tentative D call TRBD1 (5 bases). The germline V gene has CDR1 SNHLY and CDR2 FYNNEI. Trimming took off 2 bases at V and 0 bases at J, with 14 bases between the two ends. This CDR3 region has 16 residues. The DNA of the CDR3 is TGTGCCAGCAGTGAAAGGGGCCCTGATCTCTCCTACGAGCAGTACTTC. Amino acids: CASSERGPDLSYEQYF.

This clone was observed a handful of times. The gene calls are TRBV29-1 and TRBJ2-3; 7 nucleotides agree with TRBD1. Germline-derived CDR1 and CDR2 are SQVTM and ANQGSEA. J was trimmed by 2 bases and V by 7 bases; bases with no gene match: 6. There are 13 residues in the CDR3. The CDR3 DNA follows: TGCAGCGCTCCGACAGGGTTCACAGATACGCAGTATTTT. Protein product: CSAPTGFTDTQYF.

This chain links TRBV15 with TRBJ2-4; 7 bases map to TRBD1. Looked up from germline, CDR1 is LNHNV and CDR2 is YYDKDF (reference sequence). The CDR3 is 18 residues long. The trim removed 3 bases at V and 0 bases at J, leaving 11 bases unmatched. The chain's CDR3 is CATSSPRDSNSAKNIQYF. The CDR3 region has the DNA TGTGCCACCAGCAGCCCCCGGGACAGCAACTCAGCCAAAAACATTCAGTACTTC.

This clone was counted a few times. The chain carries TRBV27 and TRBJ2-5; 8 nucleotides line up with TRBD2. The length of the CDR3 is 16 residues. V was clipped by 10 bases and J by 1 base; unmatched bases: 14. CDR1 is MNHEY, CDR2 SMNVEV, per germline (reference sequence). The CDR3 DNA reads TGTGCCACCTCGGTTTTTAGCGGGACACCCCAAGAGACCCAGTACTTC. Translation gives CATSVFSGTPQETQYF.